The 6 T cell receptor beta chains below come from one sample, sequenced in a study of shared T cell receptors in the human thymus. Here immunoSEQ multiplex PCR was the method, and the copy in TCRdb shows in-frame clones only, minus some. This table holds about 660,000 clones, roughly 90% found once. This sample was shared with a second study, whose subject was human thymus T cells.

The specimen sequenced was thymocytes. All receptors derive from a boy under three years old with a congenital heart defect.

The genes are TRBV30 and TRBJ2-2, with TRBD2 identical over 10 bases. In germline, CDR1 is GTSNPN, CDR2 SVGIG (reference sequence). J gave up 3 bases and V 1 base, and 14 bases lay outside the gene matches. The CDR3 is 19 amino acids. Here the CDR3 reads CAWSAPVVAGGRHTGELFF. CDR3 coding DNA: TGTGCCTGGAGTGCCCCGGTGGTAGCGGGAGGACGACACACCGGGGAGCTGTTTTTT.

CDR3 region: CAWGTSGRVYEQYF. The CDR3 DNA reads TGTGCCTGGGGGACTAGCGGGAGAGTTTACGAGCAGTACTTC. The gene calls are TRBV30 and TRBJ2-7; 14 bases fit TRBD2. The CDR3 sequence is 14 residues long. V lost 5 bases to trimming and J lost 4 bases; unmatched junction nucleotides: 4. The germline CDR1 and CDR2 sequences are GTSNPN and SVGIG (reference sequence).

This clone was counted once. The V gene is TRBV28, the J gene TRBJ2-7, with a possible D match to TRBD1 (6 bases). CDR1 and CDR2 (germline): MDHEN, SYDVKM. CDR3 length: 17 residues. Trimming stripped 3 bases from V and 0 bases from J, with 18 bases between. The CDR3 DNA follows: TGTGCCAGCAGTTTTCTAACCCATGGACAGAGCTCCTACGAGCAGTACTTC. Translating gives CASSFLTHGQSSYEQYF.

CDR3 in amino acids: CASSPRSDYHPYPTYEQYF. CDR3 coding DNA: TGCGCCAGCAGCCCGAGGTCCGACTACCACCCCTACCCCACCTACGAGCAGTACTTC. The V call is TRBV4-1, the J call TRBJ2-7, with D tentatively TRBD2 (5 bases). This CDR3 spans 19 amino acids. V was pared by 4 bases and J by 2 bases, with 27 bases between. Germline V lookup: CDR1 MGHRA, CDR2 YSYEKL.

The V call is TRBV21-1, the J call TRBJ2-7; the D segment call TRBD1 is taken from the table without a DNA check. TRBV21-1 is listed as a pseudogene. The CDR3 spans 16 residues. The CDR3 nucleotides are TGTGCCAGCAGCACCTCCGGGACAGGGGGAAACTACGAGCAGTACTTC. This sequence encodes CASSTSGTGGNYEQYF.

V usage is TRBV6-5 and J usage is TRBJ2-7, with a weak D call TRBD2 (5 bases). CDR1 is MNHEY, CDR2 SVGAGI, per germline. The CDR3 totals 14 residues. V lost 7 bases and J lost 0, with 13 bases in between. In DNA form, the CDR3 reads TGTGCCAGCACCACGGGGAGATTCTCCTACGAGCAGTACTTC. Residues: CASTTGRFSYEQYF.